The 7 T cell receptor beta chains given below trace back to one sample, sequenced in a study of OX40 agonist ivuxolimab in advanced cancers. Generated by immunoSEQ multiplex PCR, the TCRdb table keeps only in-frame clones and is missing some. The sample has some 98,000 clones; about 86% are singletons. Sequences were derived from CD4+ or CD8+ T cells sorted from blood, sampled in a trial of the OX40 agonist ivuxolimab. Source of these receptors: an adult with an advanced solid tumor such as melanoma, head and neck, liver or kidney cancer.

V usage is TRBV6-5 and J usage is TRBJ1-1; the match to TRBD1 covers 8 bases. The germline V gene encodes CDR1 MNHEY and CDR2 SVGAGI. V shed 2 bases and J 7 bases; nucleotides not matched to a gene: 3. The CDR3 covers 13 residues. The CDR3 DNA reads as TGTGCCAGCAGTTACCCGGGGACAGGTGAAGCTTTCTTT. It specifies CASSYPGTGEAFF.

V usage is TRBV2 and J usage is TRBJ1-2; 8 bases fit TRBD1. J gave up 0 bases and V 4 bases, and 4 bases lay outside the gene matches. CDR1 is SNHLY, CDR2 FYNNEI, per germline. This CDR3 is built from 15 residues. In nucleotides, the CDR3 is TGTGCCAGCAGTGCAGGGACAGGAGCTAACTATGGCTACACCTTC. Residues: CASSAGTGANYGYTF.

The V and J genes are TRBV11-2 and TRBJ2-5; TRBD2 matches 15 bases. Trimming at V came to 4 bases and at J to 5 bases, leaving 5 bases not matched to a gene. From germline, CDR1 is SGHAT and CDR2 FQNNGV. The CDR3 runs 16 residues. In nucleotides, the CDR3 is TGTGCCAGCAGCTACGGACTAGCGGGAGGGAAGGAGACCCAGTACTTC. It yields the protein CASSYGLAGGKETQYF.

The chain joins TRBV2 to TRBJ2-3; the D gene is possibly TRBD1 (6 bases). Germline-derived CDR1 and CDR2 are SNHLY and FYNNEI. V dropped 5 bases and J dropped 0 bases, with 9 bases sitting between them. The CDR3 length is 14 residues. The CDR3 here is CASSRQGSTDTQYF. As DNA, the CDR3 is TGTGCCAGCAGTCGGCAGGGGAGCACAGATACGCAGTATTTT.

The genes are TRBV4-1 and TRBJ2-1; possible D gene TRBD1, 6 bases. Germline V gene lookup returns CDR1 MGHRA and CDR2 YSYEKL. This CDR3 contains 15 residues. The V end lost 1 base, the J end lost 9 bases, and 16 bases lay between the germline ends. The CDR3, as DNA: TGCGCCAGCAGCCAAGCCAGGGGTTTGATAGGTGAGCAGTTCTTC. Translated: CASSQARGLIGEQFF.

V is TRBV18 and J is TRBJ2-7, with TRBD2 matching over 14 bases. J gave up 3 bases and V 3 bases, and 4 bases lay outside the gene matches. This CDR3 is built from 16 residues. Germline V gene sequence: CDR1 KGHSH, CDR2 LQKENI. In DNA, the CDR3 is TGTGCCAGCTCACCGGGACTAGCGGGAGAGGGCTACGAGCAGTACTTC. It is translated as CASSPGLAGEGYEQYF. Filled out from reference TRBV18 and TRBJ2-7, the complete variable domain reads NAGVMQNPRHLVRRRGQEARLRCSPMKGHSHVYWYRQLPEEGLKFMVYLQKENIIDESGMPKERFSAEFPKEGPSILRIQQVVRGDSAAYFCASSPGLAGEGYEQYFGPGTRLTVT.

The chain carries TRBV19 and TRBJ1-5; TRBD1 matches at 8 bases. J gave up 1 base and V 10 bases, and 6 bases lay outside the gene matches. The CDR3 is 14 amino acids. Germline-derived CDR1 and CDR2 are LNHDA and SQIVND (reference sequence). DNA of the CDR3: TGTGCCACCAATACAGGGGGGAGCAATCAGCCCCAGCATTTT. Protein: CATNTGGSNQPQHF.